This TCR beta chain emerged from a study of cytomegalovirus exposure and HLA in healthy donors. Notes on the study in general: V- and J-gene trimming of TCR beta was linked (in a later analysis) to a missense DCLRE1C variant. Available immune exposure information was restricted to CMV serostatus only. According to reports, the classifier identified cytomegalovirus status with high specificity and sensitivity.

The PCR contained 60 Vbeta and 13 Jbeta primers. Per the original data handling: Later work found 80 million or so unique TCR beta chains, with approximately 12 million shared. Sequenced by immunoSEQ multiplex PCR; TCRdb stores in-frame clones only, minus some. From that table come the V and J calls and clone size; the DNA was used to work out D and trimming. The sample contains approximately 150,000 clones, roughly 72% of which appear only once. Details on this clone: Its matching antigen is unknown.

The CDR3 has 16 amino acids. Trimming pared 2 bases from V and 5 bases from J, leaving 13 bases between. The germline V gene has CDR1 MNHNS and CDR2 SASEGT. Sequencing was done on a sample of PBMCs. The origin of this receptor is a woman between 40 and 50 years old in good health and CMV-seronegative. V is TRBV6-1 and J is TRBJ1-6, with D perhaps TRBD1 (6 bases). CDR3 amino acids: CASSEWQGRNNSPLHF. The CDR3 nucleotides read TGTGCCAGCAGTGAATGGCAGGGGAGAAATAATTCACCCCTCCACTTT.